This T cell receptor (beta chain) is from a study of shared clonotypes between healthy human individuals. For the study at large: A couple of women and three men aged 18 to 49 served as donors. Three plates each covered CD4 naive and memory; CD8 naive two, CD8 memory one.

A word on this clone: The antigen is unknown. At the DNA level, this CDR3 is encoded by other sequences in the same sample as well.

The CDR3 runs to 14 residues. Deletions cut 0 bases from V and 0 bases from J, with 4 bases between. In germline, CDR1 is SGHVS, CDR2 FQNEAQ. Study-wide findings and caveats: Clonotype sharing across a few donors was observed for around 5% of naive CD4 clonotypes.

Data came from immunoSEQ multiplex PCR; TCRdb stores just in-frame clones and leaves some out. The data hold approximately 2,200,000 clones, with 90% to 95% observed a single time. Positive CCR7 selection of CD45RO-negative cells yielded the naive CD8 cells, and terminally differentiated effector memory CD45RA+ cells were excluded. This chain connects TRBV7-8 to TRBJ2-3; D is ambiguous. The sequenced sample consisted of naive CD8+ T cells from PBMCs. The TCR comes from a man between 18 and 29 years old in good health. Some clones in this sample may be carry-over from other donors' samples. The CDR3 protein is CASSLAGSTDTQYF. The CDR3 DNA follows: TGTGCCAGCAGCTTAGCCGGTAGCACAGATACGCAGTATTTT.